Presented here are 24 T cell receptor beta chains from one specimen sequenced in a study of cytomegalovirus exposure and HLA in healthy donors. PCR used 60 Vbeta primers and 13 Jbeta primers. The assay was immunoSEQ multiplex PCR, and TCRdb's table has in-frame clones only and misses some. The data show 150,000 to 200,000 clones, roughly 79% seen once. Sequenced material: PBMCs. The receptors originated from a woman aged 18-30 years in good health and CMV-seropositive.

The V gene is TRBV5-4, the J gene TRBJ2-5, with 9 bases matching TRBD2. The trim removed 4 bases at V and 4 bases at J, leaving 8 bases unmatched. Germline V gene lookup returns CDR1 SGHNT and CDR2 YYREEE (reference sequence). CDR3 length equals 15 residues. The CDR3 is CASSRGGGGGETQYF. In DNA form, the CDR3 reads TGTGCCAGCAGCCGAGGGGGCGGGGGGGGAGAGACCCAGTACTTC.

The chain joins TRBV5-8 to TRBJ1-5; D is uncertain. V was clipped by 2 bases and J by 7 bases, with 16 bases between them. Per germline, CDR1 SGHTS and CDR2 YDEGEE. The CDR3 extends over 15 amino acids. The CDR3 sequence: CASSLISEGVQPQHF. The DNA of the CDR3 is TGTGCCAGCAGCTTAATATCGGAGGGAGTACAGCCCCAGCATTTT.

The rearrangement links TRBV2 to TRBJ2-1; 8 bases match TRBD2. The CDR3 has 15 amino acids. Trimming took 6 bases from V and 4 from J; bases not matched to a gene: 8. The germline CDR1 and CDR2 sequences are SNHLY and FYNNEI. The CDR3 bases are TGTGCCAGCAGGTACGAGCGGGGGACGTACAATGAGCAGTTCTTC. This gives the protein CASRYERGTYNEQFF.

The CDR3 sequence: CASSLTHRADTEAFF. DNA for the CDR3: TGTGCCAGCAGCTTAACCCACAGGGCCGACACTGAAGCTTTCTTT. J is TRBJ1-1 and V is TRBV7-3; the D gene is possibly TRBD1 (6 bases). The ends were cut back, 0 bases at V and 3 bases at J, with 11 bases in the middle. Germline CDR1 is SGHTA and CDR2 is FQGTGA. CDR3 length: 15 residues.

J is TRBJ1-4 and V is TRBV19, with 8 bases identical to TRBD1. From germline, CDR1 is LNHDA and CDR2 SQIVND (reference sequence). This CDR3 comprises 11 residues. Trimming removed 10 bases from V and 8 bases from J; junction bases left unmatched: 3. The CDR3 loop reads CATRTGEKLFF. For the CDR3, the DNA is TGTGCCACCAGGACAGGGGAAAAACTGTTTTTT. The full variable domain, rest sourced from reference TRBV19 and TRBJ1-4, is DGGITQSPKYLFRKEGQNVTLSCEQNLNHDAMYWYRQDPGQGLRLIYYSQIVNDFQKGDIAEGYSVSREKKESFPLTVTSAQKNPTAFYLCATRTGEKLFFGSGTQLSVL.

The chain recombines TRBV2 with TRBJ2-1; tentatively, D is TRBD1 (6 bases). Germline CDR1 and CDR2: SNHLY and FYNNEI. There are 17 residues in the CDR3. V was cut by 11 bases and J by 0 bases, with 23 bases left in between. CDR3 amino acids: CAYTWVGASSSYNEQFF. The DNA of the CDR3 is TGTGCCTACACCTGGGTGGGGGCCTCAAGCTCCTACAATGAGCAGTTCTTC.

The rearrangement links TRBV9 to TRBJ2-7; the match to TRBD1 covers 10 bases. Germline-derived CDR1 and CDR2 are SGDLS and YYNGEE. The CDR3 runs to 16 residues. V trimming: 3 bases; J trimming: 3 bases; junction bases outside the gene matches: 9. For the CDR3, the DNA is TGTGCCAGCAGCGGTGGGTTTAGGGACAGGGGCTACGAGCAGTACTTC. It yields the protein CASSGGFRDRGYEQYF.

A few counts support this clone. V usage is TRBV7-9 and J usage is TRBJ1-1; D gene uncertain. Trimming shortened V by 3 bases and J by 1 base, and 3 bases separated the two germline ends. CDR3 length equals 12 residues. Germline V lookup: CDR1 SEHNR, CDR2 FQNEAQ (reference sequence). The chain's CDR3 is CASSFGNTEAFF. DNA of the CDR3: TGTGCCAGCAGCTTCGGGAACACTGAAGCTTTCTTT.

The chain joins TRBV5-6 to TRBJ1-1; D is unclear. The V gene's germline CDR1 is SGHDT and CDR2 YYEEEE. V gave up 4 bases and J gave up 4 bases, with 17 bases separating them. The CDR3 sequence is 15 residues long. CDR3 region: CASSLDKDWTTEAFF. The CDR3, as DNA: TGTGCCAGCAGCCTCGACAAGGACTGGACCACTGAAGCTTTCTTT.

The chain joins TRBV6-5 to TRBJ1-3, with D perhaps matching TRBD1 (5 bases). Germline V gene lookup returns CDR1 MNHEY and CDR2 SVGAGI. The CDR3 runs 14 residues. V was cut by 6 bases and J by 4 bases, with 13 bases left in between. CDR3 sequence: CASSPGRGGNTIYF. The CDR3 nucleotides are TGTGCCAGCAGCCCCGGGAGGGGAGGAAACACCATATATTTT.

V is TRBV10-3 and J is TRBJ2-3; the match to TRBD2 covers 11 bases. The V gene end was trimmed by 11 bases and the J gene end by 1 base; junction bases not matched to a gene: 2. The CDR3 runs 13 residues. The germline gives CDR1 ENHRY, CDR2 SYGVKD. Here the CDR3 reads CALGLAGTDTQYF. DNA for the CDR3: TGTGCCTTGGGACTAGCGGGCACAGATACGCAGTATTTT.

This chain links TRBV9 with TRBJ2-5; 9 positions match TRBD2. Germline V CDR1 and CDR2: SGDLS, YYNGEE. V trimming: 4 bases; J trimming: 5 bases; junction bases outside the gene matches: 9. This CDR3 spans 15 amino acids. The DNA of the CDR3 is TGTGCCAGCAGCCCTCGACTAGCGGTGGGGGAGACCCAGTACTTC. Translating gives CASSPRLAVGETQYF.

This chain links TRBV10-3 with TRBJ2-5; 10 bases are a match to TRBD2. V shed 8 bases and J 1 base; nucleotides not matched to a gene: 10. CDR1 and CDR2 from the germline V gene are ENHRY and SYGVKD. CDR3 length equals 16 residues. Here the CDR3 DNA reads TGTGCCATCGGGAGGGGGAGCGGGGGGGGCCAAGAGACCCAGTACTTC. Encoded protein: CAIGRGSGGGQETQYF.

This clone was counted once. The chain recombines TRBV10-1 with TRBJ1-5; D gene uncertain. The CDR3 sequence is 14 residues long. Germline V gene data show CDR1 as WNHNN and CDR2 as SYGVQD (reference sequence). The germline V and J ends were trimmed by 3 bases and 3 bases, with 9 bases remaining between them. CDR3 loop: CASSDRGINQPQHF. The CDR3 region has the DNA TGCGCCAGCAGTGACCGGGGAATCAATCAGCCCCAGCATTTT.

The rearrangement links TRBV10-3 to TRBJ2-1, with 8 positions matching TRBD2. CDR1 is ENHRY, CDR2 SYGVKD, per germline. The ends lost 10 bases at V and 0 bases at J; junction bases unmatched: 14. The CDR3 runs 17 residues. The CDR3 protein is CATGLVMRGASYNEQFF. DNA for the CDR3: TGTGCCACAGGGTTGGTAATGCGGGGGGCCTCCTACAATGAGCAGTTCTTC.

The CDR3 DNA reads as TGCGCCAGCAGTCACCGACCGCAGAGGGTCCATCAGCCCCAGCATTTT. Amino acids: CASSHRPQRVHQPQHF. The chain uses TRBV23-1 and TRBJ1-5; D uncertain. TRBV23-1 belongs to the ORF category, with a function that is uncertain. The CDR3 loop spans 16 amino acids. V lost 3 bases, J lost 5 bases, and 17 bases lay in between.

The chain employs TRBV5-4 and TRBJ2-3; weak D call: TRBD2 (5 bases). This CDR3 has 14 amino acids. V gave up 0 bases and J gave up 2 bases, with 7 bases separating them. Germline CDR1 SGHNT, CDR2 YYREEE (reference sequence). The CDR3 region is CASSLEDSTDTQYF. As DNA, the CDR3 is TGTGCCAGCAGCTTGGAGGACTCCACAGATACGCAGTATTTT.

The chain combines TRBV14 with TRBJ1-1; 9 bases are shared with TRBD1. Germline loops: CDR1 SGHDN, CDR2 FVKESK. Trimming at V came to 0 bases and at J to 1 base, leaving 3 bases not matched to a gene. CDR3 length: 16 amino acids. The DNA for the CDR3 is TGTGCCAGCAGCCAAGACGGGACAGGGAGGAACACTGAAGCTTTCTTT. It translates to CASSQDGTGRNTEAFF.

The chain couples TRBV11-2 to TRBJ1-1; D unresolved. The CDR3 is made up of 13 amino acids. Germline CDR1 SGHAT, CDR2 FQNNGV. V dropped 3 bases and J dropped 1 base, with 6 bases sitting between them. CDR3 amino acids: CASSFPGNTEAFF. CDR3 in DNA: TGTGCCAGCAGCTTCCCAGGGAACACTGAAGCTTTCTTT.

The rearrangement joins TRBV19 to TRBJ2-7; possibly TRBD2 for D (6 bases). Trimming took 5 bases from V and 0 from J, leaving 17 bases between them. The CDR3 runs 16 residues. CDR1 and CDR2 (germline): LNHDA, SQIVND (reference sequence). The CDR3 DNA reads TGTGCCAGTAGTTTACGGGGACTCCCGAGCTCCTACGAGCAGTACTTC. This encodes CASSLRGLPSSYEQYF.

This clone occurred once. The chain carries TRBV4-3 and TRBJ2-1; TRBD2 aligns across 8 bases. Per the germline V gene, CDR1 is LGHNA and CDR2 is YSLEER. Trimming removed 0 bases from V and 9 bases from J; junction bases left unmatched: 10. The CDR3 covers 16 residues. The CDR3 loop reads CASSQDLRGGWSEQFF. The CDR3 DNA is TGCGCCAGCAGCCAAGACTTACGCGGGGGGTGGTCTGAGCAGTTCTTC.

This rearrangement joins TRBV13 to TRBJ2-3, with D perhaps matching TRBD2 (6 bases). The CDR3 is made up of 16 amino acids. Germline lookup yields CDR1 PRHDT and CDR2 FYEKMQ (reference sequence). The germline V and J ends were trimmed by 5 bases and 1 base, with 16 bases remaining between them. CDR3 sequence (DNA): TGTGCCAGCAGCCCTTTGAATGAGCGGGGCACAGATACGCAGTATTTT. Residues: CASSPLNERGTDTQYF.

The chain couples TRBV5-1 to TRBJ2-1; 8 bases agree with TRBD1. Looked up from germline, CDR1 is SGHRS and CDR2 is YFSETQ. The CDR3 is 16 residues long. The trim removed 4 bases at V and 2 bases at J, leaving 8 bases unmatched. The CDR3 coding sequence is TGCGCCAGCAGCCCGGGTCCAGGGGGCGCCTACAATGAGCAGTTCTTC. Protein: CASSPGPGGAYNEQFF.

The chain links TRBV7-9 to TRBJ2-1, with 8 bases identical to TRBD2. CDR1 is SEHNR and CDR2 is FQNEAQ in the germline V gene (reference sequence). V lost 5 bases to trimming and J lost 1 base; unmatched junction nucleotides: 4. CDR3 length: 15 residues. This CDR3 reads CASSAASGSYNEQFF. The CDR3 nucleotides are TGTGCCAGCAGCGCGGCTAGCGGGTCCTACAATGAGCAGTTCTTC.